The 24 T cell receptor beta chains reported below all come from one sample, sequenced in a study of T cells after yellow fever vaccination. MiXCR, run by TCRdb on the 5' RACE reads, gives a single entry per CDR3 protein. The sample carries about 96,000 distinct CDR3 sequences, approximately 8.4% recorded once. The specimen comprised CD8+ T cells not binding an NS4B(214-222) dextramer, sorted from PBMCs, sampled around 15 days after the first yellow fever vaccination. The receptor set was obtained from a man aged 18-30 years who received the YFV17D yellow fever vaccine.

The gene calls are TRBV6-1 and TRBJ2-3, with 8 positions matching TRBD2. V shed 10 bases and J 1 base; nucleotides not matched to a gene: 10. This CDR3 comprises 15 residues. The V gene's germline CDR1 is MNHNS and CDR2 SASEGT. CDR3 in DNA: TGTGCCACCGCCCCCCGGGGGGGAGGCACAGATACGCAGTATTTT. The encoded protein is CATAPRGGGTDTQYF.

V usage is TRBV14 and J usage is TRBJ2-6; D ambiguous. There are 19 residues in the CDR3. Trimming removed 3 bases at V and 0 bases at J, with 18 bases between. Per the germline V gene, CDR1 is SGHDN and CDR2 is FVKESK. This CDR3 reads CASSHPRSRRSSGANVLTF. CDR3 DNA sequence: TGTGCCAGCAGCCATCCAAGGAGCAGGCGAAGCTCTGGGGCCAACGTCCTGACTTTC.

With regard to this clonotype: An end of the junction differs from the germline gene, which may be a read error. This chain uses TRBV20-1 with TRBJ2-2; weak D call: TRBD2 (6 bases). The CDR3 extends over 16 amino acids. The germline V gene has CDR1 DFQATT and CDR2 SNEGSKA (reference sequence). The CDR3 DNA follows: TGCTGTGCTGCCCCCGGGTGGGGGGAAAACACCGGGGAGCTGTTTTTT. Amino acid sequence: CCAAPGWGENTGELFF.

This clonotype was seen ten or more times. The chain joins TRBV4-3 to TRBJ2-1, with 11 nucleotides matching TRBD2. With 1 base clipped from V and 4 bases from J, the junction kept 3 bases outside the gene matches. The germline gives CDR1 LGHNA, CDR2 YSLEER. The CDR3 has 16 residues. Here the CDR3 reads CASSQGVAGGYNEQFF. CDR3 in DNA: TGCGCCAGCAGCCAAGGGGTAGCGGGGGGGTACAATGAGCAGTTCTTC.

This clonotype was recorded many times. Compared with germline, one end of the junction differs, possibly owing to a read error. The V gene is TRBV7-7, the J gene TRBJ2-1; D is unresolved. CDR1 and CDR2 from the germline V gene are SSHAT and FNYEAQ (reference sequence). This CDR3 has 13 amino acids. The CDR3 region has the DNA TGTGCTAGCAGCTTAAGCTCCTACAATGAGCAGTTCTTC. The encoded protein is CASSLSSYNEQFF.

This clonotype came up many times. The gene calls are TRBV6-5 and TRBJ2-2; D is undetermined. This CDR3 has 14 amino acids. The V and J ends lost 1 base and 4 bases respectively, with 7 bases between them. The germline V gene has CDR1 MNHEY and CDR2 SVGAGI. The CDR3 loop is CASSYYSGTGELFF. DNA of the CDR3: TGTGCCAGCAGTTACTATTCGGGCACCGGGGAGCTGTTTTTT.

This clonotype turned up a few times. The V gene is TRBV6-1, the J gene TRBJ1-5; D ambiguous. CDR3 length equals 16 residues. Trimming took 3 bases from V and 2 from J, leaving 14 bases between them. CDR1 is MNHNS and CDR2 is SASEGT in the germline V gene. In DNA, the CDR3 is TGTGCCAGCAGTGAGCCCCCGGGAAGGGGCAATCAGCCCCAGCATTTT. Translating gives CASSEPPGRGNQPQHF.

This clonotype occurred a few times. The gene calls are TRBV5-4 and TRBJ2-5; 9 nucleotides match TRBD2. This CDR3 is built from 15 residues. Trimming at V came to 5 bases and at J to 0 bases, leaving 5 bases not matched to a gene. Germline lookup yields CDR1 SGHNT and CDR2 YYREEE (reference sequence). CDR3: CASSFSGGHQETQYF. As DNA, the CDR3 is TGTGCCAGCAGTTTTAGCGGGGGTCACCAAGAGACCCAGTACTTC.

For the CDR3, the DNA is TGTGCCAGCAGTTTTCCGGGGGGTACCAATCAGCCCCAGCATTTT. Encoded protein: CASSFPGGTNQPQHF. V is TRBV28 and J is TRBJ1-5; tentative D call: TRBD1 (5 bases). The CDR3 totals 15 residues. The V gene's germline CDR1 is MDHEN and CDR2 SYDVKM. V was shortened by 3 bases and J by 3 bases, with 12 bases between the two germline ends. The full variable domain, its missing parts supplied by reference TRBV28 and TRBJ1-5, is DVKVTQSSRYLVKRTGEKVFLECVQDMDHENMFWYRQDPGLGLRLIYFSYDVKMKEKGDIPEGYSVSREKKERFSLILESASTNQTSMYLCASSFPGGTNQPQHFGDGTRLSIL.

This clonotype has only a few counts. This chain connects TRBV6-1 to TRBJ2-1; TRBD2 matches 13 bases. This CDR3 is built from 15 residues. From germline, CDR1 is MNHNS and CDR2 SASEGT. J lost 4 bases, V lost 3 bases, and 0 bases had no gene match. This CDR3 reads CASSEGLAGYNEQFF. In DNA form, the CDR3 reads TGTGCCAGCAGTGAGGGACTAGCGGGGTACAATGAGCAGTTCTTC.

J is TRBJ2-3 and V is TRBV30; D not resolved. V lost 2 bases and J lost 6, with 9 bases in between. The CDR3 has 12 amino acids. CDR1 is GTSNPN, CDR2 SVGIG, per germline (reference sequence). CDR3 DNA: TGTGCCTGGAGTTCTGATTCGGATACGCAGTATTTT. The encoded protein is CAWSSDSDTQYF.

A few counts support this clonotype. The rearrangement uses TRBV7-9 and TRBJ2-3; D might be TRBD2 (5 bases). Germline V gene data show CDR1 as SEHNR and CDR2 as FQNEAQ (reference sequence). The CDR3 contains 17 residues. V dropped 5 bases and J dropped 3 bases, with 21 bases sitting between them. The CDR3 coding sequence is TGTGCCAGCAGCCATACGTACCCCGGGGTAGTTACAGATACGCAGTATTTT. Translation gives CASSHTYPGVVTDTQYF.

There are a few counts of this clonotype. The CDR3 DNA sequence: TGTGCCAGCAGCCAAGGCAGGGCAGACGAGCAGTACGTC. It encodes CASSQGRADEQYV. The chain uses TRBV4-2 and TRBJ2-7; tentatively, D is TRBD1 (5 bases). V lost 1 base, J lost 5 bases, and 9 bases lay in between. This CDR3 spans 13 amino acids. Germline loops: CDR1 LGHNA, CDR2 YNFKEQ.

The gene calls are TRBV20-1 and TRBJ2-2; 10 bases agree with TRBD2. The CDR3 is 17 residues long. Per germline, CDR1 DFQATT and CDR2 SNEGSKA (reference sequence). Trimming cost V 1 base and J 4 bases; bases outside gene matches: 9. CDR3 in amino acids: CSARGVAGGRRTGELFF. As DNA, the CDR3 is TGCAGTGCTAGAGGGGTAGCGGGGGGTCGTCGCACCGGGGAGCTGTTTTTT.

In this sample, this clonotype turned up many times. V and J are TRBV7-9 and TRBJ2-1; D might be TRBD2 (6 bases). Germline assignment: CDR1 SEHNR and CDR2 FQNEAQ (reference sequence). V lost 1 base to trimming and J lost 11 bases, with 15 bases between them. The CDR3 has 14 amino acids. DNA for the CDR3: TGTGCCAGCAGCTTAGTGGGGACTCCCAACCAGCAGTTCTTC. It specifies CASSLVGTPNQQFF.

This clonotype was seen only a few times. CDR3 sequence reads: CASSQGSRTEAFF. CDR3 DNA: TGTGCCAGCAGCCAAGGATCCCGCACTGAAGCTTTCTTT. The J gene is TRBJ1-1, the V gene TRBV4-2; no clear D. V gave up 1 base and J gave up 4 bases, with 7 bases separating them. Germline CDR1 LGHNA, CDR2 YNFKEQ. The CDR3 has 13 residues.

The V call is TRBV29-1, the J call TRBJ1-3; the D is unclear. The CDR3 runs 11 residues. From germline, CDR1 is SQVTM and CDR2 ANQGSEA. Between the trimmed V and J ends, which lost 6 bases and 0 bases, there was a span of 3 bases. CDR3 residues: CSVVSGNTIYF. CDR3 nucleotides: TGCAGCGTGGTCTCTGGAAACACCATATATTTT. Based on the CDR3 plus reference TRBV29-1 and TRBJ1-3, the full variable domain is SAVISQKPSRDICQRGTSLTIQCQVDSQVTMMFWYRQQPGQSLTLIATANQGSEATYESGFVIDKFPISRPNLTFSTLTVSNMSPEDSSIYLCSVVSGNTIYFGEGSWLTVV.

The chain joins TRBV6-2 or TRBV6-3 to TRBJ2-2; D uncertain. CDR1 and CDR2 from the germline V gene are MNHEY and SVGEGT. The CDR3 has 14 residues. V lost 0 bases to trimming and J lost 3 bases, with 5 bases between them. For the CDR3, the DNA is TGTGCCAGCAGTTACTCGCTATACACCGGGGAGCTGTTTTTT. Its protein is CASSYSLYTGELFF.

This clonotype showed up just a few times. J is TRBJ2-7 and V is TRBV4-1, with D perhaps TRBD1 (5 bases). The CDR3 is 13 residues long. The germline CDR1 and CDR2 sequences are MGHRA and YSYEKL. V lost 1 base and J 6 bases, leaving 10 bases between the germline ends. The CDR3 loop is CASSQGGGPEQYF. CDR3 nucleotide sequence: TGCGCCAGCAGCCAAGGGGGCGGTCCCGAGCAGTACTTC.

This clonotype was observed a few times. The V call is TRBV3-1, the J call TRBJ1-2, with 12 bases lining up with TRBD1. CDR1 LGHDT and CDR2 YNNKEL come from the germline V gene (reference sequence). The CDR3 runs to 17 residues. The V and J ends lost 1 base and 8 bases, in that order; junction bases with no gene match: 11. For the CDR3, the DNA is TGTGCCAGCAGCCAAGTCATGTGGGACAGGGGGCTTGAGGGCTACACCTTC. Protein product: CASSQVMWDRGLEGYTF. The variable domain in full, with the rest retrieved from reference TRBV3-1 and TRBJ1-2, is DTAVSQTPKYLVTQMGNDKSIKCEQNLGHDTMYWYKQDSKKFLKIMFSYNNKELIINETVPNRFSPKSPDKAHLNLHINSLELGDSAVYFCASSQVMWDRGLEGYTFGSGTRLTVV.

This clonotype was seen a few times. V usage is TRBV12-3 or TRBV12-4 and J usage is TRBJ2-2; 8 bases align to TRBD1. Unmatched junction bases numbered 3, after V lost 5 bases and J lost 7 bases. The CDR3 consists of 13 residues. As DNA, the CDR3 is TGTGCCAGCAGTACAACAGGGGGCGGGGAGCTGTTTTTT. Translation gives CASSTTGGGELFF.

This clonotype was detected only a few times. This chain uses TRBV6-1 with TRBJ2-6, with D possibly being TRBD1 or TRBD2 (6 bases each). CDR1 MNHNS and CDR2 SASEGT come from the germline V gene. Trimming removed 5 bases from V and 2 bases from J, with 10 bases in between. The CDR3 has 15 residues. The CDR3 protein is CASSTGTPGANVLTF. The CDR3 region has the DNA TGTGCCAGCAGTACAGGGACTCCTGGGGCCAACGTCCTGACTTTC.

In this sample, this clonotype turned up many times. V gene TRBV12-3 or TRBV12-4 combines with J gene TRBJ2-3; D unclear. Trimming removed 6 bases at V and 4 bases at J, with 11 bases between. The CDR3 loop spans 13 amino acids. This CDR3 reads CASRPYKADTQYF. In DNA form, the CDR3 reads TGTGCCAGCAGACCCTACAAGGCAGATACGCAGTATTTT.

The table lists this clonotype with a few counts. The gene calls are TRBV6-1 and TRBJ2-2, with TRBD2 matching 13 bases. The V gene end was trimmed by 11 bases and the J gene end by 6 bases; junction bases not matched to a gene: 9. This CDR3 region has 15 residues. CDR1 and CDR2 from the germline V gene are MNHNS and SASEGT. The CDR3 protein is CAGTGTSGVAGELFF. The CDR3 DNA is TGTGCCGGAACCGGGACTAGCGGGGTGGCCGGGGAGCTGTTTTTT.